The source of this T cell receptor (beta chain) is a study of cytomegalovirus exposure and HLA in healthy donors. CDR3 size: 12 residues. Germline CDR1 is ENHRY and CDR2 is SYGVKD. V lost 6 bases, J lost 4 bases, and 9 bases lay in between. With 60 Vbeta and 13 Jbeta primers, the PCR was carried out. Profiling relied on immunoSEQ multiplex PCR, and the TCRdb table lists in-frame clones only, not all of them. The table has 100,000 or so clones, about 81% seen once. Whole-study results and caveats: The authors considered a cluster of highly shared sequence variants likely to be a sequencing artifact. For TCR beta chains, V- and J-gene trimming was later linked to a missense DCLRE1C variant.

As regards this clone: Its antigen remains unknown.

Sample: PBMCs. The chain employs TRBV10-3 and TRBJ1-1; D ambiguous. The sequence was obtained from a man aged 18 to 29 in good health and CMV-seronegative. The CDR3 sequence is CAIRGWATEAFF. The CDR3 DNA reads as TGTGCCATCAGAGGCTGGGCCACTGAAGCTTTCTTT.